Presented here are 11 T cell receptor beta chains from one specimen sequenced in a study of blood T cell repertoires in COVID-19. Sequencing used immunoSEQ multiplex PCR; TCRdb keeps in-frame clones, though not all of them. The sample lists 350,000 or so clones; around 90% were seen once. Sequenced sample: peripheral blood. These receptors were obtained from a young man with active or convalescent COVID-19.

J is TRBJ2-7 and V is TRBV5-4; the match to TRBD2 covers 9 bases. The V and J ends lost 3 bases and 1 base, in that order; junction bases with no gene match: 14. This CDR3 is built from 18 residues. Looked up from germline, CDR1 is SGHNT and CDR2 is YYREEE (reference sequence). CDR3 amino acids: CASSSTGRRLAASYEQYF. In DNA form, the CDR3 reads TGTGCCAGCAGCTCGACAGGCCGAAGACTAGCGGCTTCCTACGAGCAGTACTTC.

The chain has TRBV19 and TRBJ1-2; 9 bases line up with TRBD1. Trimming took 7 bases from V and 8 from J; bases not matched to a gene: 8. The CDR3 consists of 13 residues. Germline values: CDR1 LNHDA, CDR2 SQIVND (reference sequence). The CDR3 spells CASTRGDRAGYTF. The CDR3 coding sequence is TGTGCCAGTACCCGGGGGGACAGGGCCGGCTACACCTTC.

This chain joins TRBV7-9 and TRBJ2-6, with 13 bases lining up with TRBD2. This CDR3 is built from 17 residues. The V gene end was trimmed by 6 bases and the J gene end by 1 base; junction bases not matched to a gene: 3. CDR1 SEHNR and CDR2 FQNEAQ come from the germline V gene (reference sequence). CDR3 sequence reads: CASSRTSGRSGANVLTF. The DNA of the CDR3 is TGTGCCAGCAGTCGGACTAGCGGGAGATCTGGGGCCAACGTCCTGACTTTC.

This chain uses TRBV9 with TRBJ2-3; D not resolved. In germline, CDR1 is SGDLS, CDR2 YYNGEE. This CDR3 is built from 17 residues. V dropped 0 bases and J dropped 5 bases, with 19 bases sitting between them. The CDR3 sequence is CASSVVGSPEVGDTQYF. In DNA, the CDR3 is TGTGCCAGCAGCGTAGTCGGCAGCCCAGAGGTGGGAGATACGCAGTATTTT.

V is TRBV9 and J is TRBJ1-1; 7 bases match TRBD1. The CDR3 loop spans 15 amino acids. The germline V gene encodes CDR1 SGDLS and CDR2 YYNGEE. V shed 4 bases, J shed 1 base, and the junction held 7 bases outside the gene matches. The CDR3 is CASSTSGTENTEAFF. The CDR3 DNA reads TGTGCCAGCAGCACCAGTGGGACAGAGAACACTGAAGCTTTCTTT.

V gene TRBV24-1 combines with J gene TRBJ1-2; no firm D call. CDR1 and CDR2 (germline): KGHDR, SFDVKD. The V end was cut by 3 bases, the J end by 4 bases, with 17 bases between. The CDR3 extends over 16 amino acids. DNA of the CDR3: TGTGCCACCAGTGATGTCGGGAAACCAAACCTCTATGGCTACACCTTC. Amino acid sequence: CATSDVGKPNLYGYTF.

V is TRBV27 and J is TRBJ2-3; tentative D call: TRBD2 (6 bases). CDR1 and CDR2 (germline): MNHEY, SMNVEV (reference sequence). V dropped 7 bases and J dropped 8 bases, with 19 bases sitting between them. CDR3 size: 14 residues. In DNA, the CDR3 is TGTGCCAGCATCAGTTCGGGGTTGGGGGGTACGCAGTATTTT. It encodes CASISSGLGGTQYF.

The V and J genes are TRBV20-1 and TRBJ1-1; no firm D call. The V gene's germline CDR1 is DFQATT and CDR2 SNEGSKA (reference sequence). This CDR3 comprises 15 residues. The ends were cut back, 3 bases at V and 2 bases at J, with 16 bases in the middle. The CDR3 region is CSASPAVAGNTEAFF. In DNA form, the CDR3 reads TGCAGTGCTAGTCCGGCAGTAGCGGGAAACACTGAAGCTTTCTTT.

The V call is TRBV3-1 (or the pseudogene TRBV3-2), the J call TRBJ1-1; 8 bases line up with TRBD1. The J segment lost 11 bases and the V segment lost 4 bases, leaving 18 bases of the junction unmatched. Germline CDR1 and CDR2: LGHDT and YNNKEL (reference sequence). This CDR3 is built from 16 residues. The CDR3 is CASSRRSGAGGAGAFF. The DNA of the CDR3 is TGTGCCAGCAGCCGCAGATCCGGAGCAGGGGGCGCGGGTGCTTTCTTT.

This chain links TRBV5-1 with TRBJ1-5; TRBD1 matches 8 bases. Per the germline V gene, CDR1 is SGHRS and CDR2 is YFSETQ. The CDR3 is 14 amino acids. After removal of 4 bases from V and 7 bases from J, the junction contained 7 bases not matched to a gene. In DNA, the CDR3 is TGCGCCAGCAGCCTCGGACAGGGACTACAGCCCCAGCATTTT. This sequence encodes CASSLGQGLQPQHF. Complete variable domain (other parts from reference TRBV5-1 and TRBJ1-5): KAGVTQTPRYLIKTRGQQVTLSCSPISGHRSVSWYQQTPGQGLQFLFEYFSETQRNKGNFPGRFSGRQFSNSRSEMNVSTLELGDSALYLCASSLGQGLQPQHFGDGTRLSIL.

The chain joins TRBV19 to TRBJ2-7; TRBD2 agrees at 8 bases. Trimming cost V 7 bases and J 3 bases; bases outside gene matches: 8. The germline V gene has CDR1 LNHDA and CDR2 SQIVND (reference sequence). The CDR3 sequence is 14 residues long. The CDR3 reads CASKAGGTIYEQYF. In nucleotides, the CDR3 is TGTGCCAGTAAGGCGGGAGGCACGATCTACGAGCAGTACTTC. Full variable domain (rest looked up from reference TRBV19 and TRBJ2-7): DGGITQSPKYLFRKEGQNVTLSCEQNLNHDAMYWYRQDPGQGLRLIYYSQIVNDFQKGDIAEGYSVSREKKESFPLTVTSAQKNPTAFYLCASKAGGTIYEQYFGPGTRLTVT.